This T cell receptor beta chain was sequenced in a study of shared clonotypes between healthy human individuals. Turning to this clone: Its antigen remains unknown. The same CDR3 is also encoded by other DNA sequences in this sample.

CD45RO negativity and positive selection for CCR7 defined naive CD8 cells, a population that excluded terminally differentiated effector memory CD45RA+ cells. Each of the donors was a healthy adult who was HIV-negative and had not had a recent acute infection or vaccination. Sorted-subset replicate PCR reactions were performed with approximately 200 ng DNA, corresponding to tens of thousands of T cell genomes. Here immunoSEQ multiplex PCR was the method, and the copy in TCRdb shows in-frame clones only, minus some. The sample lists millions of clones, 90% to 95% occurring once. The study, taken as a whole, reports: Estimated richness was generally greater in naive than memory subsets.

The V and J ends lost 2 bases and 4 bases respectively, with 8 bases between them. Germline CDR1 is MNHEY and CDR2 is SVGAGI. This CDR3 has 13 residues. The sequencing sample was made of naive CD8+ T cells from PBMCs. The chain couples TRBV6-5 to TRBJ2-5; D may correspond to TRBD1 or TRBD2 (6 bases each). The TCR was taken from a man between 18 and 35 years old in good health. Some clones in this sample may be carry-over from other donors' samples. The CDR3: CASSYGGLETQYF. Written as DNA, the CDR3 is TGTGCCAGCAGTTACGGGGGGCTAGAGACCCAGTACTTC.